This T cell receptor beta chain was retrieved from a study of T cell changes during pregnancy in multiple sclerosis. V was clipped by 8 bases and J by 5 bases, with 10 bases between them. Germline V gene sequence: CDR1 MNHNY, CDR2 SVGAGI (reference sequence). The CDR3 contains 11 residues. Sequencing used immunoSEQ multiplex PCR; TCRdb keeps in-frame clones, though not all of them. This sample has around 34,000 clones, with approximately 87% found just once. The sample here was CD8+ T cells from peripheral blood mononuclear cells, taken after pregnancy. This clonotype originated in a female donor with multiple sclerosis, enrolled in a pregnancy study. The chain links TRBV6-6 to TRBJ2-7; no firm D call. CDR3 protein: CASRLGHEQYF. Written as DNA, the CDR3 is TGTGCCAGCCGGTTGGGCCACGAGCAGTACTTC.